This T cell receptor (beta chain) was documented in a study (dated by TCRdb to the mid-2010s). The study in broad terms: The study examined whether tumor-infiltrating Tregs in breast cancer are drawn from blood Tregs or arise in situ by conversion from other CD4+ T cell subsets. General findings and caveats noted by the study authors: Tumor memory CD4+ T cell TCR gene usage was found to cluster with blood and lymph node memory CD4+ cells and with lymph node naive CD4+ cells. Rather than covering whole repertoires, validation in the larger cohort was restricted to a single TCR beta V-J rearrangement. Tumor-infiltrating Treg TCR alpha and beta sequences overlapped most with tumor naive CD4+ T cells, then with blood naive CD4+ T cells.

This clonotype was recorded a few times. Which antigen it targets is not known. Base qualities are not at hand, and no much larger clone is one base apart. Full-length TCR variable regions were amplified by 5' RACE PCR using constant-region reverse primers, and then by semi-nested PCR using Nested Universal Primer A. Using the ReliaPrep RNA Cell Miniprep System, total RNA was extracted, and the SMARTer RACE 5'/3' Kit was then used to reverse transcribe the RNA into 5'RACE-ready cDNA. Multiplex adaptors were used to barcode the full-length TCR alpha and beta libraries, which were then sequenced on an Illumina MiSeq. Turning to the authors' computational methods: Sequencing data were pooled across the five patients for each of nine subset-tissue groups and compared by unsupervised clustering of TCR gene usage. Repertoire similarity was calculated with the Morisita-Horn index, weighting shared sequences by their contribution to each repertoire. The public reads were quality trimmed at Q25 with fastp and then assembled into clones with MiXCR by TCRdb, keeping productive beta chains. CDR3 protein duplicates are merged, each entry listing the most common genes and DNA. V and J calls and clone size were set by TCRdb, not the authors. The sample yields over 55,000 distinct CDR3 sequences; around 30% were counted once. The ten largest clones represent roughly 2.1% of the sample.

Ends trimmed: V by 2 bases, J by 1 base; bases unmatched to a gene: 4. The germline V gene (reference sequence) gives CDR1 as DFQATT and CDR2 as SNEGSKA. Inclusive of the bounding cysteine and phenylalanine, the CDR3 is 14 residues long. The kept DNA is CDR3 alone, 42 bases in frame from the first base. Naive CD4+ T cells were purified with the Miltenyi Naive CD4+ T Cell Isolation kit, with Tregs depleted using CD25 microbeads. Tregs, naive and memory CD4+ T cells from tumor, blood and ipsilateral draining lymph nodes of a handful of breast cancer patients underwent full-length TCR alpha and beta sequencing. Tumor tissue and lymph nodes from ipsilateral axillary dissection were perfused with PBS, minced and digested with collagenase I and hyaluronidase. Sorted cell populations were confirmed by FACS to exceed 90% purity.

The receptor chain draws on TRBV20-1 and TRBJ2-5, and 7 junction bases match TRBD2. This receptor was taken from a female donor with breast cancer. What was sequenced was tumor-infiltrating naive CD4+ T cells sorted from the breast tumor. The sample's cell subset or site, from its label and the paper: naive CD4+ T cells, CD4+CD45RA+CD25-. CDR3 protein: CSARTSEIQETQYF. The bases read TGCAGTGCTAGAACTAGCGAGATCCAAGAGACCCAGTACTTC.